What follows are 29 T cell receptor beta chains derived from one specimen sequenced in a study of spatial heterogeneity in lung cancer. Described time point: sample taken at primary tumor resection. TCRdb reanalysed the 5' RACE reads using MiXCR and keeps one entry per CDR3 protein. The sample lists some 20,000 distinct CDR3 sequences, around 7% occurring once. These receptors lack a known antigen. General study findings and limits: It was found that expanded intratumoral alpha and beta TCR counts tracked tumor mutation counts.

This specimen consisted of lung tumor tissue, obtained at surgery. All receptors derive from a female donor with early-stage non-small cell lung cancer.

This clonotype was detected ten times or more. The rearrangement links TRBV20-1 to TRBJ2-7; 8 bases are a match to TRBD1. The CDR3 extends over 20 amino acids. V lost 3 bases and J lost 4; bases outside the gene matches: 26. CDR1 and CDR2 from the germline V gene are DFQATT and SNEGSKA (reference sequence). The DNA for the CDR3 is TGCAGTGCTAGGTTGGGTGAGACGGGACAGGTAAAAAGGGGCCCGTACGAGCAGTACTTC. It is translated as CSARLGETGQVKRGPYEQYF.

This clonotype was counted ten times or more. This sequence joins TRBV7-8 and TRBJ2-5; D possibly matches TRBD1 or TRBD2 (6 bases each). The CDR3 is 14 amino acids. The germline CDR1 and CDR2 sequences are SGHVS and FQNEAQ. V gave up 5 bases and J gave up 4 bases, with 14 bases separating them. CDR3 region: CASSQPRGVETQYF. The CDR3 coding sequence is TGTGCCAGCAGCCAACCTAGGGGGGTAGAGACCCAGTACTTC.

This clonotype has at least ten counts. The J gene is TRBJ1-1, the V gene TRBV5-1; 9 bases are a match to TRBD1. From germline, CDR1 is SGHRS and CDR2 YFSETQ. V shed 4 bases, J shed 0 bases, and the junction held 10 bases outside the gene matches. This CDR3 spans 17 amino acids. CDR3 residues: CASSPGTGRGMNTEAFF. CDR3 coding DNA: TGCGCCAGCAGCCCCGGGACAGGGAGGGGGATGAACACTGAAGCTTTCTTT.

V is TRBV7-8 and J is TRBJ1-3, with a weak D call TRBD1 (6 bases). The CDR3 spans 13 residues. Germline V gene sequence: CDR1 SGHVS, CDR2 FQNEAQ. V was trimmed by 8 bases and J by 1 base, leaving 9 bases between them. The CDR3 protein is CASYQGSGNTIYF. CDR3 bases: TGTGCCAGCTACCAGGGGTCTGGAAACACCATATATTTT.

In its sample, this clonotype was seen a few times. The genes are TRBV6-1 and TRBJ1-1; a possible D gene is TRBD1 (6 bases). Germline CDR1 MNHNS, CDR2 SASEGT. The CDR3 contains 14 residues. The V end was cut by 7 bases, the J end by 5 bases, with 17 bases between. CDR3 loop: CASTLGQLRTEAFF. DNA of the CDR3: TGTGCCAGCACCCTTGGACAGCTTCGGACTGAAGCTTTCTTT.

This clonotype was recorded at least ten times. The V gene is TRBV5-1, the J gene TRBJ2-3; D is perhaps TRBD1 (6 bases). This CDR3 is built from 16 residues. Germline lookup yields CDR1 SGHRS and CDR2 YFSETQ. The germline V and J ends were trimmed by 4 bases and 0 bases, with 15 bases remaining between them. The CDR3 DNA is TGCGCCAGCAGCGCCGGCGACAGGCCTAGCACAGATACGCAGTATTTT. Translated, it gives CASSAGDRPSTDTQYF. The variable domain in full, with the rest retrieved from reference TRBV5-1 and TRBJ2-3, is KAGVTQTPRYLIKTRGQQVTLSCSPISGHRSVSWYQQTPGQGLQFLFEYFSETQRNKGNFPGRFSGRQFSNSRSEMNVSTLELGDSALYLCASSAGDRPSTDTQYFGPGTRLTVL.

This clonotype has ten or more counts. The chain is built from TRBV12-3 or TRBV12-4 and TRBJ1-4; 9 bases line up with TRBD1. The CDR3 sequence is 14 residues long. J lost 7 bases, V lost 6 bases, and 6 bases had no gene match. CDR3 region: CASRPRDRVEKLFF. CDR3 coding DNA: TGTGCCAGCAGACCCCGGGACAGGGTTGAAAAACTGTTTTTT.

Details on this clonotype: It may be a read error: a sequence one base away is much more abundant. The V call is TRBV11-2, the J call TRBJ1-2; D gene unclear. The V gene's germline CDR1 is SGHAT and CDR2 FQNNGV. The CDR3 contains 12 residues. The CDR3 region is CASSLADYGFTF. In DNA, the CDR3 is TGTGCCAGCAGCTTAGCGGATTATGGCTTCACCTTC.

This clonotype is labeled as medium-sized. This rearrangement joins TRBV6-2 or TRBV6-3 to TRBJ2-3; 12 bases fit TRBD2. The length of the CDR3 is 16 residues. Germline V gives CDR1 MNHEY, CDR2 SVGEGT. With 6 bases clipped from V and 8 bases from J, the junction kept 12 bases outside the gene matches. This CDR3 is CASRASGLAGRPTQYF. The CDR3 DNA is TGTGCCAGCAGGGCCTCCGGACTAGCGGGGAGGCCTACGCAGTATTTT.

Only one count was recorded for this clonotype. The chain combines TRBV3-1 with TRBJ2-7; the D call may be TRBD1 or TRBD2 (5 bases each). With 4 bases removed from V and 5 bases from J, the gap between germline ends came to 30 bases. Germline assignment: CDR1 LGHDT and CDR2 YNNKEL (reference sequence). There are 19 residues in the CDR3. Written as DNA, the CDR3 is TGTGCCAGCAGCCGATCTCCCGCTTCGGGACCCCAAAGGGGCGACGAGCAGTACTTC. Amino acids: CASSRSPASGPQRGDEQYF.

In regard to this clonotype: A much larger clone lies one base from this, so it may be a read error. The chain links TRBV6-2 or TRBV6-3 to TRBJ1-2; D is undetermined. Germline values: CDR1 MNHEY, CDR2 SVGEGT. This CDR3 contains 14 residues. The chain's CDR3 is CDSSYYVANYGYTF. Here the CDR3 DNA reads TGTGACAGCAGTTATTACGTAGCTAACTATGGCTACACCTTC.

In this sample, this clonotype turned up many times. This chain joins TRBV12-3 or TRBV12-4 and TRBJ2-3; D call uncertain. The CDR3 is made up of 11 amino acids. V was cut by 6 bases and J by 5 bases, with 6 bases left in between. The CDR3 loop reads CASRFGDTQYF. The CDR3 DNA reads as TGTGCCAGCAGATTCGGAGATACGCAGTATTTT.

This clonotype was observed many times. The genes are TRBV30 and TRBJ2-7; D might be TRBD2 (6 bases). CDR3 length equals 12 residues. Germline V lookup: CDR1 GTSNPN, CDR2 SVGIG (reference sequence). Between the trimmed V and J ends, which lost 1 base and 4 bases, there was a span of 8 bases. The CDR3 DNA follows: TGTGCCTGGAGTGCCCTAGCGTACGAGCAGTACTTC. As protein: CAWSALAYEQYF.

V and J are TRBV2 and TRBJ1-1, with D possibly being TRBD1 (5 bases). CDR1 SNHLY and CDR2 FYNNEI come from the germline V gene. V lost 4 bases and J 4 bases, leaving 13 bases between the germline ends. The CDR3 loop spans 14 amino acids. CDR3 sequence (DNA): TGTGCCAGCAGTGGCCCCGGGGGTGGCACTGAAGCTTTCTTT. Residues: CASSGPGGGTEAFF.

The chain combines TRBV7-9 with TRBJ2-2; 7 nucleotides agree with TRBD2. V lost 2 bases and J lost 4; bases outside the gene matches: 4. The CDR3 runs to 15 residues. Germline V lookup: CDR1 SEHNR, CDR2 FQNEAQ (reference sequence). This chain's CDR3 is CASSLLGGATGELFF. CDR3 in DNA: TGTGCCAGCAGCTTATTGGGAGGGGCCACCGGGGAGCTGTTTTTT.

This clonotype qualifies as medium-sized. The chain employs TRBV20-1 and TRBJ2-1; the D is unclear. Deletions cut 4 bases from V and 7 bases from J, with 14 bases between. The CDR3 totals 13 residues. Germline CDR1 reads DFQATT; CDR2 reads SNEGSKA (reference sequence). CDR3 sequence reads: CSATRGSRNEQFF. In DNA, the CDR3 is TGCAGTGCTACTCGAGGCAGCAGGAATGAGCAGTTCTTC.

V is TRBV28 and J is TRBJ1-2; D unclear. V shed 6 bases and J shed 7 bases, with 12 bases lying between them. The CDR3 spans 12 residues. Germline assignment: CDR1 MDHEN and CDR2 SYDVKM. The chain's CDR3 is CASSPRSFGYTF. Here the CDR3 DNA reads TGTGCCAGCAGCCCCCGCAGTTTTGGCTACACCTTC.

This clonotype occurred many times. The genes are TRBV7-9 and TRBJ2-1; 7 nucleotides agree with TRBD2. The CDR3 extends over 16 amino acids. The J segment lost 8 bases and the V segment lost 2 bases, leaving 12 bases of the junction unmatched. From germline, CDR1 is SEHNR and CDR2 FQNEAQ (reference sequence). CDR3 protein: CASSLYTGGTLDEQFF. CDR3 DNA: TGTGCCAGCAGCTTATATACGGGGGGTACCCTCGATGAGCAGTTCTTC.

The chain has TRBV6-9 and TRBJ2-3; 9 nucleotides line up with TRBD1. Germline CDR1 MNHGY, CDR2 SVAAGI. V dropped 6 bases and J dropped 0; count of bases not matched to a gene: 4. The CDR3 sequence is 15 residues long. The CDR3 sequence: CASREQGASTDTQYF. CDR3 nucleotides: TGTGCCAGCAGGGAACAGGGGGCGAGCACAGATACGCAGTATTTT.

This clonotype was counted a few times. The genes are TRBV5-1 and TRBJ2-3; 11 nucleotides align to TRBD2. The CDR3 consists of 16 residues. V lost 5 bases, J lost 0 bases, and 5 bases stayed unmatched. Germline loops: CDR1 SGHRS, CDR2 YFSETQ. CDR3 nucleotide sequence: TGCGCCAGCAGTTATGCTAGCGGGGGGAGCACAGATACGCAGTATTTT. As protein: CASSYASGGSTDTQYF.

This clonotype is judged medium-sized (0.01 to 0.1%). The chain carries TRBV20-1 and TRBJ1-4; no firm D call. Germline lookup yields CDR1 DFQATT and CDR2 SNEGSKA (reference sequence). The CDR3 runs 11 residues. The V gene lost 5 bases and the J gene lost 4 bases, with 5 bases spanning the gap. The CDR3 reads CSAHYNEKLFF. CDR3 bases: TGCAGTGCTCACTATAATGAAAAACTGTTTTTT.

This clonotype was counted many times. The chain uses TRBV7-2 and TRBJ1-6; D unresolved. V lost 4 bases to trimming and J lost 5 bases, with 15 bases between them. CDR1 is SGHTA, CDR2 FQGNSA, per germline. The CDR3 sequence is 16 residues long. The chain's CDR3 is CASSSRRARNNSPLHF. In DNA, the CDR3 is TGTGCCAGCAGCTCGCGGAGGGCACGGAATAATTCACCCCTCCACTTT.

The chain recombines TRBV5-1 with TRBJ2-7; D remains unclear. The CDR3 is 15 residues long. The germline CDR1 and CDR2 sequences are SGHRS and YFSETQ. V was shortened by 4 bases and J by 1 base, with 15 bases between the two germline ends. Here the CDR3 reads CASSLTWGTSYEQYF. CDR3 bases: TGCGCCAGCAGCCTGACCTGGGGAACTTCCTACGAGCAGTACTTC.

This clonotype was seen repeatedly, ten times or more. V and J are TRBV4-3 and TRBJ1-1; TRBD1 is a possible D gene (6 bases). Germline loops: CDR1 LGHNA, CDR2 YSLEER. The CDR3 loop spans 17 amino acids. Trimming removed 1 base at V and 0 bases at J, with 15 bases between. This CDR3 is CASSQGGAPKMNTEAFF. CDR3 coding DNA: TGCGCCAGCAGCCAAGGGGGGGCGCCCAAAATGAACACTGAAGCTTTCTTT.

V usage is TRBV9 and J usage is TRBJ2-1; D unresolved. The CDR3 runs 13 residues. Germline V gene sequence: CDR1 SGDLS, CDR2 YYNGEE. V lost 4 bases, J lost 10 bases, and 15 bases lay in between. The CDR3 protein is CASSSSRLFEQFF. The CDR3 DNA reads TGTGCCAGCAGCTCCTCCCGACTCTTCGAGCAGTTCTTC.

This clonotype was detected a few times. The rearrangement links TRBV10-3 to TRBJ1-1, with D maybe TRBD1 (6 bases). Germline V gives CDR1 ENHRY, CDR2 SYGVKD. V dropped 3 bases and J dropped 1 base, with 12 bases sitting between them. The CDR3 length is 15 residues. CDR3 sequence reads: CAISDSGAPNTEAFF. As DNA, the CDR3 is TGTGCCATCAGTGATTCGGGGGCGCCGAACACTGAAGCTTTCTTT.

The chain employs TRBV7-3 and TRBJ2-2; D unresolved. Per the germline V gene, CDR1 is SGHTA and CDR2 is FQGTGA. This CDR3 region has 14 residues. The V and J ends lost 0 bases and 5 bases respectively, with 7 bases between them. The chain's CDR3 is CASSLTRLTGELFF. CDR3 DNA sequence: TGTGCCAGCAGCTTAACACGGCTAACCGGGGAGCTGTTTTTT.

The table lists this clonotype with many counts. The chain employs TRBV5-1 and TRBJ2-5, with TRBD2 identical over 12 bases. CDR1 and CDR2 from the germline V gene are SGHRS and YFSETQ. J gave up 4 bases and V 4 bases, and 11 bases lay outside the gene matches. The CDR3 is 17 residues long. The CDR3: CASSPEPGLAGSETQYF. For the CDR3, the DNA is TGCGCCAGCAGCCCGGAACCAGGACTAGCGGGGTCAGAGACCCAGTACTTC.

This clonotype was counted a few times. The genes are TRBV27 and TRBJ2-7; D gene unclear. The V end was cut by 3 bases, the J end by 0 bases, with 9 bases between. In germline, CDR1 is MNHEY, CDR2 SMNVEV (reference sequence). The CDR3 loop spans 14 amino acids. CDR3 in amino acids: CASSLAESSYEQYF. The DNA of the CDR3 is TGTGCCAGCAGTTTGGCCGAAAGCTCCTACGAGCAGTACTTC.